This T cell receptor (beta chain) was documented in a study of T cells in Graves' hyperthyroidism and ophthalmopathy. Regions amplified from RNA transcripts were the TCR beta CDR3 regions. The HTBI set primed first-round TCR CDR3 RT-PCR. One entry per CDR3 protein results from TCRdb running MiXCR on the multiplex PCR reads. The table lists 300,000 to 400,000 distinct CDR3 sequences, around a sixth of them singletons. If no ophthalmopathy progression occurred within 18 months, Graves' hyperthyroidism was stable. Diagnoses rested on clinical symptoms, serum thyroxine and TRAb, thyroid ultrasound and orbital computed tomography. Germline V lookup: CDR1 SGHAT, CDR2 FQNNGV. The CDR3 loop spans 14 amino acids. With 6 bases clipped from V and 2 bases from J, the junction kept 3 bases outside the gene matches. This clonotype has a handful of counts. Its antigen remains unidentified. The study, taken as a whole, reports: Peripheral blood also featured most of the thyroid clonotypes expanded above 0.001.

The chain joins TRBV11-2 to TRBJ1-3; TRBD1 matches at 8 bases. The sample comprised blood. This clonotype was sampled from a woman between 50 and 59 years old with Graves' hyperthyroidism. The CDR3 nucleotides read TGTGCCAGCAGTCAGGACAGGGCTGGAAACACCATATATTTT. Its protein product is CASSQDRAGNTIYF. The full variable domain, with the rest looked up from reference TRBV11-2 and TRBJ1-3, is EAGVAQSPRYKIIEKRQSVAFWCNPISGHATLYWYQQILGQGPKLLIQFQNNGVVDDSQLPKDRFSAERLKGVDSTLKIQPAKLEDSAVYLCASSQDRAGNTIYFGEGSWLTVV.